Here is one T cell receptor (beta chain) with its context. The antigen remains unidentified. V dropped 6 bases and J dropped 4; count of bases not matched to a gene: 7. In germline, CDR1 is SNHLY, CDR2 FYNNEI. This CDR3 is 17 amino acids long. These data come from a study of T cells after posttransplantation cyclophosphamide. Method: immunoSEQ multiplex PCR; TCRdb's copy keeps in-frame clones and lacks some. The sample holds tens of thousands of clones; nearly 99% are singletons and the top ten take 0.13%. Study-wide points: Tissue-infiltrating T cells from skin or gut overlapped little with blood T cells. Later blood repertoires were often dominated by clones from the donor CD8+ memory compartment. TRB clonality was highly associated with recipient CMV seropositivity and reactivation.

This clonotype was obtained from a man between 35 and 55 years old in good health, CMV-negative, and a related stem cell transplant donor. The material sequenced was naive CD8+ T cells sorted from PBMCs. The chain links TRBV2 to TRBJ2-2, with 14 bases aligning to TRBD2. Here the CDR3 reads CASSGTSGRLVTGELFF. CDR3 sequence (DNA): TGTGCCAGCAGCGGGACTAGCGGGAGATTGGTCACCGGGGAGCTGTTTTTT.